This T cell receptor (beta chain) was retrieved from a study of T-cell reconstitution after alpha-beta-depleted transplantation in children. Study-level results: There were reportedly several hundred expanded graft clones from which alpha-beta T cells came about two months after transplant. Some patients showed high day-60 TCRbeta diversity, which derived from surviving recipient T cells and thymic progenitors. T-cell counts and diversity were attributed mostly to newly produced T cells one year after transplant.

Unique molecular identifiers were used in preparing the TCRbeta library. From the PCR reads, TCRdb called clonotypes with MiXCR, one entry per CDR3 protein. The table lists roughly 160,000 distinct CDR3 sequences, over 8.5% of them singletons. As regards this clonotype: Its antigen is unknown.

The material sequenced was PBMCs, taken before TCRalphabeta/CD19-depleted stem cell transplant. The sequence was obtained from a boy aged 2 to 9 with acute myeloid leukemia, due to receive a stem cell transplant.

The CDR3 region is CASSIGPPGPQHF. The CDR3 nucleotides are TGCGCCAGCAGCATTGGGCCCCCGGGGCCCCAGCATTTT. The chain recombines TRBV4-1 with TRBJ1-5; D not certain. The germline V and J ends were trimmed by 5 bases and 9 bases, with 14 bases remaining between them. This CDR3 is 13 amino acids long. Germline CDR1 reads MGHRA; CDR2 reads YSYEKL.